This paragraph covers one T cell receptor beta chain sequence. The read ends 3 residues early relative to the CDR3; the germline J gene fills the gap. Sequenced by immunoSEQ multiplex PCR; TCRdb stores in-frame clones only, minus some. Recorded here are 36,000 or so clones; the top ten clones represent roughly 3.7%. This entry comes from a study of T cells in women clearing cervical HPV infection. Study-level information: Blood came at first lesion visit for cases, post-clearance for controls. With HLA typing for only a few women, HLA confounding remains possible.

All participants had a single incident cervical HPV16 infection, and prevalent HPV16 infections were excluded. Dot-blot hybridization genotyped cervical HPV amplified with MY09/MY11 PCR. The CDR3 covers 18 residues. The V segment lost 0 bases and the J segment 7 bases; nucleotides outside the gene matches: 11. Per germline, CDR1 SGHRS and CDR2 YFSETQ. Sequenced sample: blood buffy coat. The rearrangement links TRBV5-1 to TRBJ2-1, with 12 bases that match TRBD2. The receptor's source is a woman between 18 and 70 years old with a cervical HPV16 infection that either progressed to CIN3+ or cleared (not recorded which). The CDR3 loop is CASSLGGLAGVGGNEQFF. CDR3 DNA, as far as it was read: TGCGCCAGCAGCTTGGGGGGACTAGCGGGCGTGGGGGGGAATGAG.